These 12 T cell receptor beta chains were all obtained from the same sample, sequenced in a study of Graves' ophthalmopathy and Graves' hyperthyroidism. Scientists amplified the TCR beta CDR3 regions from RNA transcripts. HTBI primers primed a first-round RT-PCR, and a second-round multiplex PCR followed. TCRdb reanalysed the multiplex PCR reads using MiXCR and keeps one entry per CDR3 protein. The sample has about 740,000 distinct CDR3 sequences; roughly 40% are singletons. The source material was peripheral blood. Receptor source: an adult man with Graves' ophthalmopathy.

This clonotype showed up just a few times. This rearrangement joins TRBV7-9 to TRBJ1-1; tentatively, D is TRBD1 (5 bases). Germline assignment: CDR1 SEHNR and CDR2 FQNEAQ (reference sequence). There are 14 residues in the CDR3. V was clipped by 1 base and J by 4 bases, with 10 bases between them. In DNA, the CDR3 is TGTGCCAGCAGCTTAGATTCAGGGCCCACTGAAGCTTTCTTT. It translates to CASSLDSGPTEAFF.

This clonotype was seen only a few times. The V gene is TRBV5-8, the J gene TRBJ2-7; D possibly corresponds to TRBD2 (7 bases). Trimming took 1 base from V and 6 from J, leaving 26 bases between them. The CDR3 is 18 amino acids. Germline V CDR1 and CDR2: SGHTS, YDEGEE. The CDR3 loop is CASSLWGRGGPLPGEQYF. Written as DNA, the CDR3 is TGTGCCAGCAGCTTGTGGGGAAGGGGGGGCCCTTTGCCCGGCGAGCAGTACTTC. The complete variable domain, with remaining parts taken from reference TRBV5-8 and TRBJ2-7, reads EAGVTQSPTHLIKTRGQQATLRCSPISGHTSVYWYQQALGLGLQFLLWYDEGEERNRGNFPPRFSGRQFPNYSSELNVNALELEDSALYLCASSLWGRGGPLPGEQYFGPGTRLTVT.

The V and J genes are TRBV7-9 and TRBJ2-7; TRBD2 aligns across 9 bases. CDR1 SEHNR and CDR2 FQNEAQ come from the germline V gene (reference sequence). The CDR3 loop spans 15 amino acids. Unmatched junction bases numbered 8, after V lost 4 bases and J lost 4 bases. CDR3 residues: CASSSPPSGMYEQYF. CDR3 nucleotide sequence: TGTGCCAGCAGCTCCCCTCCTAGCGGGATGTACGAGCAGTACTTC.

The CDR3 DNA reads as TGCGCCAGCAGCCAAGCTTTTAGCGGGACTAACGAGCAGTACTTC. Amino acid sequence: CASSQAFSGTNEQYF. The V call is TRBV4-3, the J call TRBJ2-7; TRBD2 matches at 8 bases. Germline loops: CDR1 LGHNA, CDR2 YSLEER. The CDR3 is 15 residues long. V lost 1 base to trimming and J lost 5 bases; unmatched junction nucleotides: 7.

The rearrangement joins TRBV19 to TRBJ2-5; 10 nucleotides agree with TRBD2. There are 16 residues in the CDR3. V was clipped by 9 bases and J by 5 bases; unmatched bases: 15. CDR1 is LNHDA, CDR2 SQIVND, per germline (reference sequence). The CDR3 coding sequence is TGTGCCAGCAGCTTGGGGCCTAGCGGGGGCTGGGAGACCCAGTACTTC. Translation gives CASSLGPSGGWETQYF.

This clonotype was picked up a small number of times. V and J are TRBV6-1 and TRBJ1-6; TRBD1 might be the D (5 bases). Germline V gene data show CDR1 as MNHNS and CDR2 as SASEGT. The V end was cut by 6 bases, the J end by 5 bases, with 14 bases between. This CDR3 has 15 amino acids. The CDR3 protein is CASSPGTGNNSPLHF. The CDR3 DNA follows: TGTGCCAGCAGCCCGGGGACGGGTAATAATTCACCCCTCCACTTT.

The V gene is TRBV10-3, the J gene TRBJ1-2, with D perhaps TRBD1 (5 bases). The CDR3 contains 13 residues. V was shortened by 0 bases and J by 6 bases, with 8 bases between the two germline ends. CDR1 is ENHRY, CDR2 SYGVKD, per germline. DNA of the CDR3: TGTGCCATCAGTGAGTCGGGGGGGAATGGCTACACCTTC. The encoded protein is CAISESGGNGYTF.

Note on this clonotype: The germline gene is not matched at one end of the junction; a read error may be the cause. The genes are TRBV7-9 and TRBJ1-5; the D gene is possibly TRBD1 (6 bases). In germline, CDR1 is SEHNR, CDR2 FQNEAQ (reference sequence). CDR3 length equals 15 residues. The CDR3 region is CVSSLRDNGNQPQHF. DNA of the CDR3: TGTGTCAGCAGCTTGAGGGACAATGGCAATCAGCCCCAGCATTTT.

The chain is built from TRBV6-4 and TRBJ1-5; 7 bases are a match to TRBD1. This CDR3 contains 15 residues. The V and J ends lost 9 bases and 3 bases, in that order; junction bases with no gene match: 11. The germline V gene encodes CDR1 MRHNA and CDR2 SNTAGT. In nucleotides, the CDR3 is TGTGCCAGAAGAACAGGGGCCCCCTCCAATCAGCCCCAGCATTTT. It encodes CARRTGAPSNQPQHF.

The rearrangement links TRBV5-6 to TRBJ2-7, with 8 bases matching TRBD2. The CDR3 is 14 amino acids. Germline V gives CDR1 SGHDT, CDR2 YYEEEE. After removal of 4 bases from V and 1 base from J, the junction contained 4 bases not matched to a gene. Here the CDR3 reads CASSMERGSYEQYF. CDR3 sequence (DNA): TGTGCCAGCAGCATGGAGCGGGGGTCCTACGAGCAGTACTTC.

Only a few counts were recorded for this clonotype. CDR3 in DNA: TGTGCCACCAGCCCTCGGGGCTATGGCTACACCTTC. Translation: CATSPRGYGYTF. The chain has TRBV15 and TRBJ1-2; D ambiguous. CDR3 size: 12 residues. The V and J ends lost 5 bases and 4 bases respectively, with 8 bases between them. In germline, CDR1 is LNHNV, CDR2 YYDKDF (reference sequence).

The chain couples TRBV12-3 or TRBV12-4 to TRBJ2-7; D is tentatively TRBD1 or TRBD2 (5 bases each). The CDR3 is made up of 15 amino acids. Trimming removed 6 bases from V and 6 bases from J, with 21 bases in between. As DNA, the CDR3 is TGTGCCAGCAGCCCCGGTGGGACCTGTGGTCGCGAGCAGTACTTC. It yields the protein CASSPGGTCGREQYF.